A single sample is the source of the 10 T cell receptor beta chains below, sequenced in a study of monozygotic twins with inflammatory bowel disease. Reprocessing the 5' RACE reads, TCRdb reports a single entry for every CDR3 protein and omits DNA. The sample totals around 210,000 distinct CDR3 sequences. What was sequenced was blood. All receptors come from a human donor with ulcerative colitis or Crohn's disease, or a healthy co-twin of an affected twin (not recorded which).

The gene calls are TRBV6-1 and TRBJ2-5; TCRdb indicates TRBD1, and absent DNA this call remains unverified. The CDR3 has 16 residues. CDR1 and CDR2 (germline): MNHNS, SASEGT. CDR3 residues: CASSPLSRTGEETQYF.

V is TRBV5-6 and J is TRBJ2-1; TCRdb indicates TRBD1, and absent DNA this call remains unverified. Germline V gene data show CDR1 as SGHDT and CDR2 as YYEEEE. CDR3 length equals 16 residues. The CDR3 sequence is CASSFPDRGRSSEQFF.

V usage is TRBV6-2 or TRBV6-3 and J usage is TRBJ2-3; without DNA, the TCRdb call of TRBD2 cannot be checked. In germline, CDR1 is MNHEY, CDR2 SVGEGT. This CDR3 has 16 residues. This CDR3 reads CASSTLTSGNTDTQYF.

The chain has TRBV6-2 or TRBV6-3 and TRBJ1-5; TCRdb designates TRBD1, a call that cannot be tested without DNA. Per germline, CDR1 MNHEY and CDR2 SVGEGT. The CDR3 is 18 residues long. The CDR3: CASSSNPGAGSSNQPQHF.

V and J are TRBV28 and TRBJ2-5; TCRdb's D call, TRBD1, is unchecked because there is no DNA. From germline, CDR1 is MDHEN and CDR2 SYDVKM. The CDR3 is made up of 14 amino acids. This chain's CDR3 is CASMTGTGQETQYF.

The V call is TRBV15, the J call TRBJ1-2; the TRBD1 assignment by TCRdb is unverifiable without DNA. The CDR3 is made up of 14 amino acids. From germline, CDR1 is LNHNV and CDR2 YYDKDF (reference sequence). CDR3 residues: CATSSPDRGSGYTF.

The gene calls are TRBV9 and TRBJ1-4; TCRdb's D call, TRBD1, is unchecked because there is no DNA. The germline V gene encodes CDR1 SGDLS and CDR2 YYNGEE. There are 15 residues in the CDR3. The chain's CDR3 is CASSSAAARNEKLFF.

The chain carries TRBV12-3 or TRBV12-4 and TRBJ2-3; TCRdb returns TRBD2, unconfirmable since there is no DNA. The CDR3 spans 16 residues. This CDR3 is CASSFKSGWMTDTQYF.

The chain recombines TRBV4-3 with TRBJ2-1; TCRdb indicates TRBD2, and absent DNA this call remains unverified. Per germline, CDR1 LGHNA and CDR2 YSLEER. The CDR3 is made up of 17 amino acids. Here the CDR3 reads CASSQDMRTSGSNEQFF.

The rearrangement uses TRBV7-9 and TRBJ2-7. Germline V CDR1 and CDR2: SEHNR, FQNEAQ (reference sequence). The CDR3 loop spans 11 amino acids. CDR3: CASSAPYEQYF.